What follows describes a single TCR beta chain. Its antigen remains undetermined. No base quality values were provided; no much bigger clone lies one nucleotide off. These data originate in a study of blood T cells in healthy people across ages (dated by TCRdb to 2015 to 2017). Describing the broader study: In model experiments, template switching captured roughly one uniquely barcoded TCR beta cDNA molecule for every two T cells. Donors were grouped into four age groups: young (average 16 years), middle-aged (under 40), aged (62) and long-lived (around 80). The study measured age-related changes in TCR beta repertoire diversity using deep sequencing normalized with unique cDNA molecular identifiers. To avoid experimental bias, donors of different ages were distributed randomly across sequencing lanes. The study analyzed two additional independent replicas of 1 million unique cDNA reads from the same blood draw for two donors, one aged 18 to 29 and one aged 80 or older.

Systemically healthy Caucasian individuals from Russia, around 39 in total and aged roughly 6 to 100 years, were included as donors. Each donor gave roughly 11 milliliters of peripheral blood, drawn into EDTA-treated Vacutainer tubes. Ficoll-Paque density-gradient centrifugation was used to isolate PBMCs, with at least 6 million obtained per sample. Trizol reagent was used to extract total RNA from PBMCs, with at least 6 micrograms per sample. For every donor, flow cytometry on a PBMC aliquot measured the percentage of naive CD45RAhigh/CD27high T cells. Study-wide conclusions, independent of this receptor: The CMV infection status of donors was not known, potentially confounding age-related changes in expanded clonotypes. Compared with the aged group, the long-lived group had more naive CD4+ T cells, fewer expanded clones and increased TCR diversity, suggesting age selection. Conclusive comparison of naive and antigen-experienced compartments was prevented by the profiling of bulk unsorted PBMCs. Observed TCR beta diversity per million T cells fell roughly linearly with age, and a significant reduction was already apparent by age about 36. Observed TCR beta diversity correlated strongly with the percentage of naive T cells measured by flow cytometry. Estimates of total diversity from one million sequenced T cells were regarded as lower bounds and underestimates.

Ends trimmed: V by 6 bases, J by 6 bases; bases unmatched to a gene: 17. The CDR3 has 17 amino acids, counting the end cysteine and phenylalanine. Of the read, only the CDR3 DNA is kept; its 51 bases are in frame from base 1. Taken from the germline V gene, the CDR1 and CDR2 loops are SGHRS and YFSETQ. Library creation used 5' RACE. Sequencing instrument: Illumina HiSeq 2500. A second PCR of about 6 to 12 cycles was performed with a sample-barcoded 5' primer and a J-beta primer mix. A template-switch 5' adaptor carrying 12 random nucleotides introduced a unique molecular identifier onto each TCR beta cDNA molecule. Each sample yielded at least 3 million CDR3-containing paired-end reads. All of the RNA was converted into first-strand cDNA using the Mint cDNA synthesis kit, with a TRBC-specific oligonucleotide serving as the primer. Following uracil-DNA glycosylase treatment, all cDNA underwent a first 18-cycle PCR with the universal primers M1SS and BC2_uni_R. Under the source paper's analysis protocol: Normalization of each sample was performed by random selection of 1 million high-quality reads, each carrying a distinct molecular identifier. Instead of being binned into consensus sequences, reads with shared molecular identifiers were discarded. MiTCR, set to a Q25 quality threshold and the strictest error-elimination algorithm, was used for CDR3 identification, clonotype clustering and error correction. A nonparametric unseen species model with Euler transformation was used to estimate a lower bound on total TCR beta diversity. In TCRdb, the public reads were trimmed at Q25 with fastp and aligned with MiXCR, with productive beta chains retained. Each CDR3 protein gets just one entry, which takes the most common genes and DNA from the rows behind it. The V and J calls follow TCRdb's processing rather than the paper's. This sample is represented by about 1.1 million distinct CDR3 sequences; 35% to 40% of them were singletons. Of the sample, 10% to 15% falls within the top ten clones.

This clonotype originated in a man aged 18 to 35 in good health. This chain joins TRBV5-1 to TRBJ2-2; TRBD1 lines up with 7 middle nucleotides. The sequenced sample was blood. Here the CDR3 is given as CASNPVTGTVGPGELFF. The DNA sequence is given as TGCGCCAGCAACCCCGTGACGGGGACAGTTGGGCCCGGGGAGCTGTTTTTT.